Sequencing of this TCR beta chain was carried out in a study of blood T cell repertoires in COVID-19. Study information: The study drew acute and convalescent COVID-19 samples from the United States, Italy and Spain. T cells, B-cell-depleted T cells, or PBMCs supplied cDNA or gDNA.

From germline, CDR1 is LGHNA and CDR2 YNFKEQ. This CDR3 spans 15 amino acids. Between the trimmed V and J ends, which lost 5 bases and 5 bases, there was a span of 13 bases. Study processing details: For nucleated cells, counts were estimated from reference gene primer amplification. Using immunoSEQ multiplex PCR, the repertoire was profiled, and TCRdb retains in-frame clones only, with some absent. V, J and clone size are taken as reported in that table, and D and trimming were inferred from the DNA itself. The profile shows around 280,000 clones, around 85% of them singletons. The sample consisted of peripheral blood. V gene TRBV4-2 combines with J gene TRBJ1-6; tentatively, D is TRBD1 (6 bases). The receptor was isolated from a woman aged 25 to 39 who had recovered from COVID-19. For the CDR3, the DNA is TGTGCCAGCAGCTCGAGGGACACAAATAATTCACCCCTCCACTTT. It codes for CASSSRDTNNSPLHF.